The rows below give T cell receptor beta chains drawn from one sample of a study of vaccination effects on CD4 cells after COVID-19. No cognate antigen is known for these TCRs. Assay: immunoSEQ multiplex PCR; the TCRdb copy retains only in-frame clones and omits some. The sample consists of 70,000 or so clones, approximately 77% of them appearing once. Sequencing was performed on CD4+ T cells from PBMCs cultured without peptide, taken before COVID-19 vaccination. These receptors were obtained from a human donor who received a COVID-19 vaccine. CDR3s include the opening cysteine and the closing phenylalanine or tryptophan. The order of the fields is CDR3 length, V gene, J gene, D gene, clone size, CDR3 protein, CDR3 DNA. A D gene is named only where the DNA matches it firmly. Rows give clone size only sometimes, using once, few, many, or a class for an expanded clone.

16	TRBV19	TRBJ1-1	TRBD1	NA	CASMWGQGTSRTEAFF	TGTGCCAGTATGTGGGGACAGGGAACGAGTAGGACTGAAGCTTTCTTT
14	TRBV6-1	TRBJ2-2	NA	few	CASSEVLMTGELFF	TGTGCCAGCAGTGAAGTGTTGATGACCGGGGAGCTGTTTTTT
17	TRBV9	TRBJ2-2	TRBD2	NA	CASSPGLAGGLIGELFF	TGTGCCAGCAGCCCCGGACTAGCGGGGGGCCTTATCGGGGAGCTGTTTTTT
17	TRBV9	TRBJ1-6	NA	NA	CARGRGLRVVWNSPLHF	TGTGCCAGGGGACGCGGGTTGAGAGTGGTTTGGAATTCACCCCTCCACTTT
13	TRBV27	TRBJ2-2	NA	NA	CASRPLVSGELFF	TGTGCCAGCAGGCCCCTAGTGTCTGGGGAGCTGTTTTTT
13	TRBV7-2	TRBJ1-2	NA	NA	CASAWTSTDGYTF	TGTGCCAGCGCCTGGACATCGACAGATGGCTACACCTTC
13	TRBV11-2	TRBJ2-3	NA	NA	CASSLGQRNTQYF	TGTGCCAGCAGCTTAGGGCAGAGAAATACGCAGTATTTT
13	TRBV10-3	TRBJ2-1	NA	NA	CAISEGQYNEQFF	TGTGCCATCAGTGAGGGGCAGTACAATGAGCAGTTCTTC
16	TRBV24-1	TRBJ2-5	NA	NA	CATSTGHATMGETQYF	TGTGCCACCAGTACTGGACACGCAACGATGGGAGAGACCCAGTACTTC
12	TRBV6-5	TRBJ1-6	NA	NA	CASSYKGTPLHF	TGTGCCAGCAGTTACAAGGGGACTCCCCTCCACTTT
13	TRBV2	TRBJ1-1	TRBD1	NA	CASSGDRATEAFF	TGTGCCAGCAGTGGAGACAGGGCCACTGAAGCTTTCTTT
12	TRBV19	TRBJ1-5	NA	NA	CASSGQYQPQHF	TGTGCCAGTAGTGGACAGTATCAGCCCCAGCATTTT
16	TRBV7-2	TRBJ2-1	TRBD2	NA	CASRQQPGTRINEQFF	TGTGCCAGCAGACAACAGCCCGGGACTAGGATTAATGAGCAGTTCTTC
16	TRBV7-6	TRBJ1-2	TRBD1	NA	CASSILGRGRSYGYTF	TGTGCCAGCAGCATCCTGGGCAGGGGGCGTTCGTATGGCTACACCTTC
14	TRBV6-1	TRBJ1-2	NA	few	CASSLFSSHYGYTF	TGTGCCAGCAGTTTATTTTCGTCTCACTATGGCTACACCTTC
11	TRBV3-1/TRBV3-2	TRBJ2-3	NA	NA	CASRGPDTQYF	TGTGCCAGCAGGGGGCCGGATACGCAGTATTTT
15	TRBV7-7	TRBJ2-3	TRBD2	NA	CASSLHGGVGDTQYF	TGTGCCAGCAGCTTACACGGGGGGGTTGGAGATACGCAGTATTTT
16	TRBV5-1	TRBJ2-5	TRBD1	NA	CASSAGDRGRQETQYF	TGCGCCAGCAGCGCGGGGGACAGGGGCAGACAAGAGACCCAGTACTTC
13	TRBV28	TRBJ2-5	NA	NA	CASRSGAGETQYF	TGTGCCAGCAGGTCGGGGGCGGGAGAGACCCAGTACTTC
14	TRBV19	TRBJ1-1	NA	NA	CASSIGDINTEAFF	TGTGCCAGTAGTATTGGGGATATTAACACTGAAGCTTTCTTT
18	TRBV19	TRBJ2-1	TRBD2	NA	CASSIEGELAGVYNEQFF	TGTGCCAGTAGTATCGAGGGGGAACTAGCGGGGGTCTACAATGAGCAGTTCTTC
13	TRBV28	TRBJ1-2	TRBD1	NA	CASSLRGQPGYTF	TGTGCCAGCAGTTTAAGGGGACAGCCGGGCTACACCTTC
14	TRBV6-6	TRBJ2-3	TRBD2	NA	CASSPGGGADTQYF	TGTGCCAGCAGTCCCGGGGGGGGCGCGGATACGCAGTATTTT
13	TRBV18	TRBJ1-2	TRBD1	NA	CASSATGDYGYTF	TGTGCCAGCTCGGCTACAGGGGACTATGGCTACACCTTC
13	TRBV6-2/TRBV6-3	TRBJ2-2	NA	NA	CASSLWGTGELFF	TGTGCCAGCAGTTTGTGGGGAACCGGGGAGCTGTTTTTT
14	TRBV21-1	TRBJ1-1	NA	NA	CASSKVRRDPEAFF	TGTGCCAGCAGCAAAGTTAGGCGAGACCCCGAAGCTTTCTTT
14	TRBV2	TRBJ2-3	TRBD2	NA	CASSLSGVKDTQYF	TGTGCCAGCAGCCTTAGCGGGGTCAAAGATACGCAGTATTTT
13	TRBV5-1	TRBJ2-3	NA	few	CASSLEGTDTQYF	TGCGCCAGCAGCCTGGAGGGCACAGATACGCAGTATTTT
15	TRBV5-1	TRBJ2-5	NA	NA	CASSGGRGTKETQYF	TGCGCCAGCAGCGGCGGACGGGGAACCAAAGAGACCCAGTACTTC
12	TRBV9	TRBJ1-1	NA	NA	CASSVEGGEAFF	TGTGCCAGCAGCGTAGAAGGAGGTGAAGCTTTCTTT
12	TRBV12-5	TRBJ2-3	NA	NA	CASGLLSDTQYF	TGTGCTAGTGGTTTGCTGTCAGATACGCAGTATTTT
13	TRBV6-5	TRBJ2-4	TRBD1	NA	CASSIRTGVIQYF	TGTGCCAGCAGTATACGGACAGGGGTCATTCAGTACTTC
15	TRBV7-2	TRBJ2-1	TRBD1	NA	CASSFDDRGYNEQFF	TGTGCCAGCAGCTTCGACGACAGGGGCTACAATGAGCAGTTCTTC
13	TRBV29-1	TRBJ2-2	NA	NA	CSVCRANTGELFF	TGCAGCGTTTGTAGGGCGAACACCGGGGAGCTGTTTTTT
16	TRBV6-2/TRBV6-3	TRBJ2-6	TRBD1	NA	CASSSTGLTGANVLTF	TGTGCCAGCAGCTCGACAGGGCTCACTGGGGCCAACGTCCTGACTTTC
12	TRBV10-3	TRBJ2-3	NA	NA	CAISEYSGRQYF	TGTGCCATCAGTGAATATAGCGGCAGGCAGTATTTT
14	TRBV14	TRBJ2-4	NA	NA	CASSRGGRKNIQYF	TGTGCCAGCAGCCGCGGTGGGCGCAAAAACATTCAGTACTTC
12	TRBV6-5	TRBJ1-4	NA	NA	CASRQGNEKLFF	TGTGCCAGCCGCCAGGGGAATGAAAAACTGTTTTTT
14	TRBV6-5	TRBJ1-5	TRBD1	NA	CASGQGAFNQPQHF	TGTGCCAGTGGACAGGGGGCTTTCAATCAGCCCCAGCATTTT
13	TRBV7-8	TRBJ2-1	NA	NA	CASSGRGRYEQFF	TGTGCCAGCAGCGGCAGGGGACGGTATGAGCAGTTCTTC
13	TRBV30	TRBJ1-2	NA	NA	CAWTRLTGSGYTF	TGTGCCTGGACCAGATTAACAGGGAGTGGCTACACCTTC
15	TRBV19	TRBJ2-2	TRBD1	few	CASKRTGANTGELFF	TGTGCCAGTAAACGGACAGGCGCGAACACCGGGGAGCTGTTTTTT
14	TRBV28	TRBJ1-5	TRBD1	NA	CASITGGRNQPQHF	TGTGCCAGCATTACAGGGGGACGCAATCAGCCCCAGCATTTT
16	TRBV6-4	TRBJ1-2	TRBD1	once	CASSDSWGQPLYGYTF	TGTGCCAGCAGTGACTCGTGGGGACAGCCTCTATATGGCTACACCTTC
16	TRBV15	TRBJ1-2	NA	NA	CATSRDIGPPNYGYTF	TGTGCCACCAGCAGAGATATAGGACCTCCTAACTATGGCTACACCTTC
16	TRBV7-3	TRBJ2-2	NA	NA	CASSTLITGNTGELFF	TGTGCCAGCAGTACCCTTATAACAGGGAACACCGGGGAGCTGTTTTTT
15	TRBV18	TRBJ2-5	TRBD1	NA	CASSPLQGAKETQYF	TGTGCCAGCTCCCCCCTCCAGGGGGCCAAAGAGACCCAGTACTTC
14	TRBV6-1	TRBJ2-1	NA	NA	CASSEARRDNEQFF	TGTGCCAGCAGTGAAGCTCGTAGGGACAATGAGCAGTTCTTC